The clone carrying this T cell receptor beta chain was seen a few times. The antigen is not known. This sample stems from a study of PD-L1 blockade in urothelial cancer. For the study at large: Bladder-origin urothelial cancer in males described about 90% of the 29 patients. Reported median T cell count for blood samples was around 150,000.

The CDR3 sequence is 15 residues long. The ends were cut back, 5 bases at V and 7 bases at J, with 22 bases in the middle. The V gene's germline CDR1 is SGHNT and CDR2 YYREEE (reference sequence). TCRdb keeps only in-frame clones here, not all; method: immunoSEQ multiplex PCR. The table shows about 30,000 clones, with more than 75% occurring only once. Findings of the study overall: Clonality of blood TCR below the median before treatment predicted better survival.

The receptor was isolated from a man aged 50 to 60 with urothelial cancer. J is TRBJ2-7 and V is TRBV5-4; a weak D match, TRBD1 (6 bases). Source: PBMCs, taken around atezolizumab (anti-PD-L1) treatment. This CDR3 is CASRLSPGQTQEQYF. In DNA, the CDR3 is TGTGCCAGCAGGCTATCTCCGGGACAAACGCAAGAGCAGTACTTC.